Sequencing of this T cell receptor (beta chain) was carried out in a study of cytomegalovirus exposure and HLA in healthy donors. Study-level findings and limits: High sensitivity and specificity were reportedly achieved when the classifier diagnosed cytomegalovirus status.

Concerning this clone: Its antigen is currently unknown.

Primers for the PCR totalled 60 Vbeta and 13 Jbeta. Assay used: immunoSEQ multiplex PCR; TCRdb lists only in-frame clones, some missing. The repertoire consists of about 160,000 clones, with approximately 80% occurring once and the leading ten covering 7%. This receptor was obtained from a woman aged 25-40 years in good health and CMV-seropositive. The sequenced sample consisted of PBMCs.

DNA of the CDR3: TGTGCCAGCAGTGGGAGATATAATTCACCCCTCCACTTT. Protein: CASSGRYNSPLHF. This chain connects TRBV2 to TRBJ1-6; D ambiguous. The CDR3 is 13 residues long. Between the trimmed V and J ends, which lost 4 bases and 4 bases, there was a span of 5 bases. Germline V gives CDR1 SNHLY, CDR2 FYNNEI. Drawing the rest from reference TRBV2 and TRBJ1-6, the complete variable domain is EPEVTQTPSHQVTQMGQEVILRCVPISNHLYFYWYRQILGQKVEFLVSFYNNEISEKSEIFDDQFSVERPDGSNFTLKIRSTKLEDSAMYFCASSGRYNSPLHFGNGTRLTVT.